This T cell receptor beta chain was sequenced during a study of Tregs in tolerant kidney transplant recipients. The method was immunoSEQ multiplex PCR; TCRdb's version includes in-frame clones alone and lacks a portion of them. The sample lists tens of thousands of clones, 75% to 95% occurring once. Trimming removed 8 bases at V and 1 base at J, with 16 bases between. The CDR3 is 15 residues long. CDR1 and CDR2 from the germline V gene are MNHNY and SVGAGI (reference sequence). The origin of this receptor is a human donor in good health. The J gene is TRBJ2-3, the V gene TRBV6-6; possibly TRBD1 or TRBD2 for D (5 bases each). Sample: Tregs from blood. CDR3 sequence: CASSRDVAGTDTQYF. The CDR3 region has the DNA TGTGCCAGCTCCAGGGACGTAGCTGGCACAGATACGCAGTATTTT.